This T cell receptor (beta chain) was identified during a study of T cells in Graves' hyperthyroidism and ophthalmopathy. Authors of the study amplified TCR beta CDR3 regions from RNA transcripts. HTBI primers were employed in a first-round RT-PCR of the TCR CDR3. One entry per CDR3 protein, called by TCRdb with MiXCR from the multiplex PCR reads. Seen here are around 380,000 distinct CDR3 sequences, roughly 13% observed once, and the top ten hold less than 25%. The CDR3 contains 14 residues. Trimming removed 2 bases at V and 0 bases at J, with 10 bases between. Germline V gene sequence: CDR1 DFQATT, CDR2 SNEGSKA (reference sequence). This clonotype has more than one count but fewer than ten. The antigen remains undetermined. Diagnosis of hyperthyroidism was new in patients aged 18 to 65, and its duration was under 2 months. Exclusions: uncontrolled infection, other autoimmune disease, pregnancy, lactation. Source material for PBMCs was over 7.5 ml fresh peripheral blood.

Study conclusions and caveats: Ophthalmopathy was distinguished from stable hyperthyroidism by 13 V-J signatures.

The receptor was derived from a man aged 25-40 years with Graves' hyperthyroidism that later progressed to Graves' ophthalmopathy. Sequencing was performed on blood. The V gene is TRBV20-1, the J gene TRBJ1-1; D is ambiguous. CDR3 loop: CSARQQVLNTEAFF. The CDR3 bases are TGCAGTGCTAGACAGCAGGTCCTGAACACTGAAGCTTTCTTT.